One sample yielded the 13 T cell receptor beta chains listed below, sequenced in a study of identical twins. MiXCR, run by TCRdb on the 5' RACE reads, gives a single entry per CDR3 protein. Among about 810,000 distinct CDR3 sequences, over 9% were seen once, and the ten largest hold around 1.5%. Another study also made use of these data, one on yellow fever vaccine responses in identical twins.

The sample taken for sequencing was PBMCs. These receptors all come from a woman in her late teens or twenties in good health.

CDR3 in amino acids: CSVVVLAKNIQYF. CDR3 nucleotide sequence: TGCAGCGTTGTAGTGCTAGCCAAAAACATTCAGTACTTC. This rearrangement joins TRBV29-1 to TRBJ2-4; D is undetermined. The CDR3 covers 13 residues. Germline V gives CDR1 SQVTM, CDR2 ANQGSEA. The V end was cut by 4 bases, the J end by 0 bases, with 7 bases between.

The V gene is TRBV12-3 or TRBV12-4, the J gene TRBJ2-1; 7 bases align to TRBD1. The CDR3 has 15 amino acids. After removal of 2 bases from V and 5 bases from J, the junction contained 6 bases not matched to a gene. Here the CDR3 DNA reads TGTGCCAGCAGTTTAATCGGGACAGTCAACAATGAGCAGTTCTTC. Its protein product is CASSLIGTVNNEQFF.

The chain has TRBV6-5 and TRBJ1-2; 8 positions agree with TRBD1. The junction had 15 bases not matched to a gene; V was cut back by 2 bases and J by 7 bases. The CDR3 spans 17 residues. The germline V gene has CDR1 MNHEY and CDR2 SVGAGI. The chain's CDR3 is CASSYASPGTGRGGYTF. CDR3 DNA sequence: TGTGCCAGCAGTTACGCGAGCCCCGGGACAGGACGTGGTGGCTACACCTTC.

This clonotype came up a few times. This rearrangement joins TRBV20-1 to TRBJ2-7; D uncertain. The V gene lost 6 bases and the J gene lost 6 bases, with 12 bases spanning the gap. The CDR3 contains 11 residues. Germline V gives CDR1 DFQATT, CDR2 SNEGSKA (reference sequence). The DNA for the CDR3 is TGCAGTGCCCCAAAAGGCGGCGAGCAGTACGTC. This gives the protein CSAPKGGEQYV.

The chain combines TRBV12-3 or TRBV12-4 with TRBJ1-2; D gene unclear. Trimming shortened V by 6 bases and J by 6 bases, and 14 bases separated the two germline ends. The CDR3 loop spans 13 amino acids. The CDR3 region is CASRSNVFDGYTF. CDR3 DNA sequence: TGTGCCAGCAGAAGCAACGTCTTCGATGGCTACACCTTC.

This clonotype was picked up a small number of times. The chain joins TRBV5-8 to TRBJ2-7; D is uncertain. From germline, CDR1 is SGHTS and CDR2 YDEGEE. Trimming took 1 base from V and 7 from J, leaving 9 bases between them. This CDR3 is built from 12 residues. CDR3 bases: TGTGCCAGCAGCTTGAACCCGAAGGAGCAGTACTTC. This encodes CASSLNPKEQYF.

Written as DNA, the CDR3 is TGTGCCACCAGCAGAGCCGGGATAGCCCAAGAGACCCAGTACTTC. It yields the protein CATSRAGIAQETQYF. The chain links TRBV15 to TRBJ2-5, with D perhaps matching TRBD2 (5 bases). V lost 1 base to trimming and J lost 1 base, with 10 bases between them. In germline, CDR1 is LNHNV, CDR2 YYDKDF (reference sequence). The CDR3 covers 15 residues.

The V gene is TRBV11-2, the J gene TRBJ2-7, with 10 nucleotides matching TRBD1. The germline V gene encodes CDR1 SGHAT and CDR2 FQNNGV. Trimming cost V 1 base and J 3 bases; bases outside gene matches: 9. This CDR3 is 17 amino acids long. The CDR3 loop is CASSLGDRGGVNYEQYF. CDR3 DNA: TGTGCCAGCAGCTTAGGGGACAGGGGTGGGGTAAACTACGAGCAGTACTTC.

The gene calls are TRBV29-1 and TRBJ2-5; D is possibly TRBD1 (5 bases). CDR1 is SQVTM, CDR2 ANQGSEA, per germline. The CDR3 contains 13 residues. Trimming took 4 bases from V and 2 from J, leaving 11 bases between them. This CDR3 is CSVGRTTQETQYF. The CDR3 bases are TGCAGCGTTGGAAGGACAACTCAAGAGACCCAGTACTTC.

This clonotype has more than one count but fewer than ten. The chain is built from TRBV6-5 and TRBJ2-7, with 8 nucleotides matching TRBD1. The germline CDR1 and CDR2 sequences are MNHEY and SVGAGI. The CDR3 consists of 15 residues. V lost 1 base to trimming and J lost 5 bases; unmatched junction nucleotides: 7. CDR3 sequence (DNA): TGTGCCAGCAGTTACTTCGGGACAGGACCCGACGAGCAGTACTTC. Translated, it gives CASSYFGTGPDEQYF.

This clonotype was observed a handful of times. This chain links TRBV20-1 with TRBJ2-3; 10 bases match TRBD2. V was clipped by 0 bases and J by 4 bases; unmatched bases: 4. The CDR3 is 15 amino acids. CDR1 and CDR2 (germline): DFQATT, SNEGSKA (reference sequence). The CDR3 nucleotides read TGCAGTGCTAGAGAAATAGCGGGAGGAGCAGATACGCAGTATTTT. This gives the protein CSAREIAGGADTQYF.

The CDR3 DNA follows: TGTGCCAGCAGCCAAGTCTCCGGGACTACCACAGATACGCAGTATTTT. Translating gives CASSQVSGTTTDTQYF. J is TRBJ2-3 and V is TRBV4-2; 7 bases match TRBD2. Germline CDR1 is LGHNA and CDR2 is YNFKEQ. This CDR3 comprises 16 residues. The V gene end was trimmed by 1 base and the J gene end by 2 bases; junction bases not matched to a gene: 6.

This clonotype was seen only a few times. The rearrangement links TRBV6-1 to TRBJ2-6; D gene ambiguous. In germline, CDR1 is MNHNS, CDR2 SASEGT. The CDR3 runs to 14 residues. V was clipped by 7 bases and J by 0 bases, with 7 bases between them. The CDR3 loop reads CASTDPSGANVLTF. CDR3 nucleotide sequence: TGTGCCAGCACCGACCCCTCTGGGGCCAACGTCCTGACTTTC.